The T cell receptor beta chain described here comes from a study of cytomegalovirus exposure and HLA in healthy donors. Study-wide results and caveats: TCR beta sequences reportedly predicted most subjects' HLA-A and HLA-B alleles accurately. According to an earlier analysis, most TCR beta V segments yielded productive rearrangements about 90% or about 30% of the time.

Points on this clone: Antigen: not known.

Primers included in the PCR were 60 Vbeta and 13 Jbeta primers. This table comes from immunoSEQ multiplex PCR, and its TCRdb copy is limited to in-frame clones, with some not included. The data show more than 110,000 clones, with roughly 10% seen just once and 1.5% to 2% held by the top ten. CDR3 length: 16 residues. V lost 3 bases, J lost 8 bases, and 11 bases stayed unmatched. CDR1 MNHNS and CDR2 SASEGT come from the germline V gene. V gene TRBV6-1 combines with J gene TRBJ1-4, with TRBD1 matching 8 bases. The TCR was taken from a man over 45 in good health and CMV-seronegative. The sequenced material came from PBMCs. This CDR3 is CASSELWTGSVEKLFF. The CDR3 region has the DNA TGTGCCAGCAGTGAGCTCTGGACAGGGAGCGTAGAAAAACTGTTTTTT.